This T cell receptor (beta chain) was recorded in a study of T cells in Graves' hyperthyroidism and ophthalmopathy. These patients, aged 18 to 65, had recently diagnosed hyperthyroidism lasting under 2 months. Uncontrolled infection, other autoimmune disease, pregnancy or lactation excluded patients. In making diagnoses, clinical symptoms, serum thyroxine and TRAb, thyroid ultrasound and orbital computed tomography were all used. Fresh peripheral blood, roughly 9.8 ml of it, supplied the PBMCs. From RNA transcripts, TCR beta CDR3 regions were amplified. HTBI primers were employed in a first-round RT-PCR of the TCR CDR3. TCRdb independently ran MiXCR on the multiplex PCR reads; one entry per CDR3 protein. The sample records 550,000 to 650,000 distinct CDR3 sequences, roughly 15% being singletons. The CDR3 length is 18 residues. Germline CDR1 MGHRA, CDR2 YSYEKL. Trimming removed 0 bases from V and 4 bases from J; junction bases left unmatched: 12.

In its sample, this clonotype was seen a few times. This sequence joins TRBV4-1 and TRBJ2-3, with TRBD2 matching 8 bases. This clonotype was sampled from a woman in her 40s with Graves' hyperthyroidism. Sequences were obtained from blood. This CDR3 reads CASSQDSVRAGVPDTQYF. The CDR3 nucleotides read TGCGCCAGCAGCCAAGATAGCGTGCGAGCGGGAGTTCCAGATACGCAGTATTTT.